This is a list of T cell receptor beta chains from one sample in a study of cytomegalovirus exposure and HLA in healthy donors. Some clones are missing from TCRdb's copy, which holds only in-frame ones; the method was immunoSEQ multiplex PCR. The repertoire holds 150,000 to 200,000 clones, with roughly 80% as singletons. Sequencing input: PBMCs. The origin of the receptors is a man between 18 and 29 years old in good health and CMV-seropositive. The CDR3 runs from the conserved cysteine through the conserved F or W. The D gene is left open where the match is weak. The size field is filled for only some rows; it gives once, few, many or a size class.

>TRBV7-8|TRBD2|few|TRBJ2-7
TGTGCCAGCAGCTTCCCGGGGGGTACCTACGAGCAGTACTTC
CASSFPGGTYEQYF
>TRBV30|.|.|TRBJ1-1
TGTGCCTGGGGAAATGGAGGTACTGAAGCTTTCTTT
CAWGNGGTEAFF
>TRBV9|.|.|TRBJ2-1
TGTGCCAGCAGCGAGGGAGCATTTTCCCACAATGAGCAGTTCTTC
CASSEGAFSHNEQFF
>TRBV7-9|.|.|TRBJ2-7
TGTGCCAGCAGCCCGGGGGACGGACCGTACGAGCAGTACTTC
CASSPGDGPYEQYF
>TRBV4-3|TRBD2|.|TRBJ2-4
TGCGCCAGCAGCCAAGATTGGGAGGGCCTAGCCAAAAACATTCAGTACTTC
CASSQDWEGLAKNIQYF
>TRBV30|.|.|TRBJ1-1
TGTGCCTGGAGTGGGCAGTCTGAAGCTTTCTTT
CAWSGQSEAFF
>TRBV7-7|.|.|TRBJ1-5
TGTGCCAGCAGCTCGGGACACGTAAGCAATCAGCCCCAGCATTTT
CASSSGHVSNQPQHF
>TRBV2|TRBD1|.|TRBJ2-3
TGTGCCAGCAAAAACCCGGGACAGGGGGCACAAGATACGCAGTATTTT
CASKNPGQGAQDTQYF
>TRBV6-4|TRBD1|once|TRBJ2-3
TGTGCCAGCAGTGACGGACAGGGGGGGGCCGATACGCAGTATTTT
CASSDGQGGADTQYF
>TRBV10-3|TRBD1|.|TRBJ2-7
TGTGCCATCAGTGGACCGGGACAGGGCTCCTACGAGCAGTACTTC
CAISGPGQGSYEQYF
>TRBV27|.|once|TRBJ2-1
TGTGCCAGCAGTTACGGGAGAGGTGAGCAGTTCTTC
CASSYGRGEQFF
>TRBV11-2|TRBD2|.|TRBJ2-2
TGTGCCAGCAGCCCGGGACTAGCAAACACCGGGGAGCTGTTTTTT
CASSPGLANTGELFF
>TRBV15|.|once|TRBJ1-5
TGTGCCACCAGATCAGACAGTTACAATCAGCCCCAGCATTTT
CATRSDSYNQPQHF
>TRBV15|.|.|TRBJ1-2
TGTGCCACCAGCAGAGGCAGGGCGGGATACACCTTC
CATSRGRAGYTF
>TRBV10-1|TRBD1|.|TRBJ1-1
TGCGCCAGTCAAGACAGGGAGGACACTGAAGCTTTCTTT
CASQDREDTEAFF